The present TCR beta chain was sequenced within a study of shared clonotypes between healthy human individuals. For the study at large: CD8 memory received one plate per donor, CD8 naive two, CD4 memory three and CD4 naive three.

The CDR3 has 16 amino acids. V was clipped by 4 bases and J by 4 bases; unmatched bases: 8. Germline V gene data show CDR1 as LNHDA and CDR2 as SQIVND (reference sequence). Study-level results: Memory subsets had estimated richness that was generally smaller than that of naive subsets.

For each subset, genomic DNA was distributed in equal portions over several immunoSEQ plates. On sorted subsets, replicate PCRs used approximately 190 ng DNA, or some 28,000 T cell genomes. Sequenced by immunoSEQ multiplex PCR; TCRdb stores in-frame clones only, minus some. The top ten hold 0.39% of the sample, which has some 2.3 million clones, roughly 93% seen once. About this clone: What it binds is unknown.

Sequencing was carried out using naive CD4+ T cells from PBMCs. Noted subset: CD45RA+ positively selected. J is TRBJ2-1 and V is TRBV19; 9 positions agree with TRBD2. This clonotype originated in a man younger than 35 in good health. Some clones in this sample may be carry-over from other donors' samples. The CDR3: CASSTRLAERYNEQFF. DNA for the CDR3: TGTGCCAGTAGTACCCGACTAGCGGAACGTTACAATGAGCAGTTCTTC.